A selection of T cell receptor beta chains follows, all from one sample in a study of CD4+ T cells in melanoma. Some clones are missing from TCRdb's copy, which holds only in-frame ones; the method was immunoSEQ multiplex PCR. Among 90,000 to 130,000 clones listed, roughly 90% were seen once. Sample: peripheral blood. All receptors come from a human donor with melanoma. Both conserved end residues are part of each CDR3. D genes are given only for firm matches. The listing skips clone size in some rows; elsewhere it reads once, few, many or a size class.

clone size	V gene	D gene	J gene	CDR3 DNA	CDR3 protein
once	TRBV4-1	-	TRBJ2-5	TGCGCCAGCAGCCAATACTCCCAGCGGGCAAGGGAGACCCAGTACTTC	CASSQYSQRARETQYF
-	TRBV19	-	TRBJ2-1	TGTGCCAGTAGTATAAAGGCGAGCTCCTACAATGAGCAGTTCTTC	CASSIKASSYNEQFF
-	TRBV29-1	-	TRBJ1-1	TGCAGCGAGGCGCGGGACACTGAAGCTTTCTTT	CSEARDTEAFF
few	TRBV18	TRBD2	TRBJ2-7	TGTGCCAGCTCACCTCTAGGGGCGGGAGCTTCTTACGAGCAGTACTTC	CASSPLGAGASYEQYF
-	TRBV19	TRBD2	TRBJ2-1	TGTGCCAGCAGAAGCGGGAGCTCCTACAATGAGCAGTTCTTC	CASRSGSSYNEQFF
-	TRBV7-2	-	TRBJ1-4	TGTGCCAGCAGCTTAGACAGGGTTCAGCAAAAACTGTTTTTT	CASSLDRVQQKLFF
-	TRBV9	TRBD2	TRBJ2-3	TGTGCCAGCGGCCAGATGGCTAGCGGAACCACAGATACGCAGTATTTT	CASGQMASGTTDTQYF
-	TRBV15	TRBD2	TRBJ2-4	TGTGCCACCAGCAGAGAGACAACTAGCGGTCTAGCCAAAAACATTCAGTACTTC	CATSRETTSGLAKNIQYF
-	TRBV7-9	-	TRBJ2-7	TGTGCCAGCAGTTCAGGGGTGGTGTACGAGCAGTACTTC	CASSSGVVYEQYF
-	TRBV5-1	-	TRBJ2-5	TGCGCCAGCAGCTTGGGGGGTGGAGAGACCCAGTACTTC	CASSLGGGETQYF
-	TRBV7-2	-	TRBJ2-7	TGTGCCAGCAGCTTAGATTGGTTCTACGAGCAGTACTTC	CASSLDWFYEQYF
-	TRBV7-2	TRBD2	TRBJ2-5	TGTGCCAGCAGCCGCGGACTAGCGGGGGCGGAGACCCAGTACTTC	CASSRGLAGAETQYF
-	TRBV7-9	TRBD1	TRBJ2-7	TGTGCCAGCAGCTGGGACAGTACGAGCTCCTACGAGCAGTACTTC	CASSWDSTSSYEQYF
-	TRBV2	-	TRBJ1-1	TGTGCCAGCTCAGGAAGGGGGGGGGCTACTGAAGCTTTCTTT	CASSGRGGATEAFF
-	TRBV7-2	-	TRBJ2-3	TGTGCCAGCAGCCCTGTAGGCCCGGGACTCCGCACAGATACGCAGTATTTT	CASSPVGPGLRTDTQYF
-	TRBV19	-	TRBJ2-2	TGTGCCAGTAGTGCTAGGAGGGGGAGGGCCGGGGAGCTGTTTTTT	CASSARRGRAGELFF
-	TRBV5-1	TRBD1	TRBJ1-3	TGCGCCAGCAGCTTGGGTGGACAGGGGGCTGGAAACACCATATATTTT	CASSLGGQGAGNTIYF
once	TRBV5-1	TRBD1	TRBJ2-7	TGCGCCAGCAGCGGGACAGGTGTCGGCTACGAGCAGTACTTC	CASSGTGVGYEQYF
-	TRBV5-6	-	TRBJ1-4	TGTGCCAGCAGCTTGGCCTGGGGGACGGTTGAAAAACTGTTTTTT	CASSLAWGTVEKLFF
once	TRBV5-4	TRBD1	TRBJ2-5	TGTGCCAGCAGCTCGGGGACAGGGGGCGAGACCCAGTACTTC	CASSSGTGGETQYF
-	TRBV7-2	TRBD1	TRBJ2-5	TGTGCCAGCAGCCCCGGGACAGCGAGGGGGGAGACCCAGTACTTC	CASSPGTARGETQYF
-	TRBV9	-	TRBJ1-5	TGTGCCAGCAGCGTAGATGTGGTAGCGGTTAGGCCAAATCAGCCCCAGCATTTT	CASSVDVVAVRPNQPQHF